This T cell receptor (beta chain) comes out of a study of T cells in Graves' hyperthyroidism and ophthalmopathy. RNA transcripts provided the source from which TCR beta CDR3 regions were amplified. When the TCR CDR3 underwent first-round RT-PCR, the HTBI primer set was used. TCRdb called the multiplex PCR reads again in MiXCR, with one record for every CDR3 protein. Among under 40,000 distinct CDR3 sequences listed, around 53% were seen once. About this clonotype itself: What it binds is not known.

Lactation, pregnancy, other autoimmune disease or uncontrolled infection excluded patients. Orbital computed tomography and thyroid ultrasound, together with serum TRAb and thyroxine and clinical symptoms, were used for diagnoses. Findings and limits, study-wide: Model predictions of ophthalmopathy came a median approximately 6.2 months before onset. Also found in blood were most expanded thyroid clonotypes above 0.001.

The CDR3 extends over 17 amino acids. Germline values: CDR1 DFQATT, CDR2 SNEGSKA (reference sequence). V dropped 0 bases and J dropped 4 bases, with 16 bases sitting between them. The source material was blood. The rearrangement uses TRBV20-1 and TRBJ1-6; D perhaps matches TRBD1 (5 bases). The clonotype comes from a woman in her thirties or forties with Graves' ophthalmopathy. The CDR3 loop reads CSARDLAGLEYNSPLHF. The CDR3 DNA follows: TGCAGTGCTAGAGATCTAGCGGGACTGGAATATAATTCACCCCTCCACTTT.